These 26 T cell receptor beta chains originate from one sample sequenced in a study of technical replicates of blood from a few donors. Sequencing was performed with immunoSEQ multiplex PCR; in TCRdb, only in-frame clones are kept and a portion is missing. The data show roughly 80,000 clones, around nine tenths seen once. The sample consisted of T cells isolated from PBMCs. The receptor source for this set is a human donor in good health.

This chain uses TRBV5-1 with TRBJ1-3; TRBD1 matches 8 bases. Germline assignment: CDR1 SGHRS and CDR2 YFSETQ. After removal of 4 bases from V and 6 bases from J, the junction contained 6 bases not matched to a gene. The length of the CDR3 is 14 residues. The CDR3 nucleotides read TGCGCCAGCAGCCTCGGACAGGGTGCAAACACCATATATTTT. This codes for CASSLGQGANTIYF.

The chain recombines TRBV7-3 with TRBJ1-1, with D possibly TRBD1 on 5 matching bases. From germline, CDR1 is SGHTA and CDR2 FQGTGA. The length of the CDR3 is 14 residues. V lost 4 bases, J lost 3 bases, and 12 bases lay in between. CDR3 in amino acids: CASSSTGGDTEAFF. DNA of the CDR3: TGTGCCAGCAGCTCAACGGGGGGGGACACTGAAGCTTTCTTT.

The chain employs TRBV5-4 and TRBJ2-7, with 8 bases that match TRBD1. This CDR3 contains 16 residues. Germline CDR1 reads SGHNT; CDR2 reads YYREEE (reference sequence). With 4 bases clipped from V and 4 bases from J, the junction kept 13 bases outside the gene matches. For the CDR3, the DNA is TGTGCCAGCAGCACCCGACAGGGGCAGACAGCGTACGAGCAGTACTTC. Its protein is CASSTRQGQTAYEQYF.

The genes are TRBV9 and TRBJ2-1; TRBD2 aligns across 11 bases. The CDR3 runs 14 residues. V gave up 1 base and J gave up 8 bases; unmatched junction bases: 2. Germline V gives CDR1 SGDLS, CDR2 YYNGEE. This CDR3 is CASSVTSGSYEQFF. CDR3 DNA sequence: TGTGCCAGCAGCGTAACTAGCGGGAGTTATGAGCAGTTCTTC.

The V and J genes are TRBV15 and TRBJ2-2; 8 bases fit TRBD1. The V gene's germline CDR1 is LNHNV and CDR2 YYDKDF (reference sequence). This CDR3 is 14 amino acids long. The V gene end was trimmed by 5 bases and the J gene end by 7 bases; junction bases not matched to a gene: 6. The CDR3 DNA sequence: TGTGCCACCAGCGGACAGACAGGGGTCGGGGAGCTGTTTTTT. Translated: CATSGQTGVGELFF.

The chain is built from TRBV4-1 and TRBJ2-3; TRBD2 agrees at 8 bases. The CDR3 contains 15 residues. Germline V gives CDR1 MGHRA, CDR2 YSYEKL. V lost 5 bases, J lost 2 bases, and 6 bases stayed unmatched. Here the CDR3 DNA reads TGCGCCAGCAGCGGGTCGGGAGGGTTCACAGATACGCAGTATTTT. It is translated as CASSGSGGFTDTQYF.

The chain links TRBV7-2 to TRBJ2-1, with 11 bases matching TRBD2. This CDR3 has 15 amino acids. Germline CDR1 SGHTA, CDR2 FQGNSA. V shed 0 bases, J shed 10 bases, and the junction held 5 bases outside the gene matches. DNA of the CDR3: TGTGCCAGCAGCTTAGCGACTAGCGGGGCTGGGGAGCAGTTCTTC. Protein sequence: CASSLATSGAGEQFF.

The V gene is TRBV5-1, the J gene TRBJ2-3; 10 nucleotides align to TRBD1. The CDR3 runs to 16 residues. With V trimmed by 4 bases and J by 3 bases, 8 bases remained unmatched. Germline-derived CDR1 and CDR2 are SGHRS and YFSETQ. CDR3 in DNA: TGCGCCAGCAGCGTTGGGACAGGGGTGGGGACAGATACGCAGTATTTT. Residues: CASSVGTGVGTDTQYF. Filled out from reference TRBV5-1 and TRBJ2-3, the complete variable domain reads KAGVTQTPRYLIKTRGQQVTLSCSPISGHRSVSWYQQTPGQGLQFLFEYFSETQRNKGNFPGRFSGRQFSNSRSEMNVSTLELGDSALYLCASSVGTGVGTDTQYFGPGTRLTVL.

J is TRBJ1-2 and V is TRBV28; no firm D call. Deletions cut 6 bases from V and 3 bases from J, with 8 bases between. Germline CDR1 reads MDHEN; CDR2 reads SYDVKM. CDR3 size: 12 residues. DNA for the CDR3: TGTGCCAGCAGCCCTTCGTACTATGGCTACACCTTC. This codes for CASSPSYYGYTF.

The V call is TRBV7-9, the J call TRBJ2-1; tentative D call: TRBD1 (6 bases). The CDR3 covers 14 residues. Trimming removed 2 bases at V and 11 bases at J, with 16 bases between. From germline, CDR1 is SEHNR and CDR2 FQNEAQ (reference sequence). In nucleotides, the CDR3 is TGTGCCAGCAGCTTATCTCCCACCGGGACACAGCAGTTCTTC. This gives the protein CASSLSPTGTQQFF. Full variable domain (missing parts from reference TRBV7-9 and TRBJ2-1): DTGVSQNPRHKITKRGQNVTFRCDPISEHNRLYWYRQTLGQGPEFLTYFQNEAQLEKSRLLSDRFSAERPKGSFSTLEIQRTEQGDSAMYLCASSLSPTGTQQFFGPGTRLTVL.

J is TRBJ2-2 and V is TRBV15, with a weak D call TRBD1 (5 bases). Germline-derived CDR1 and CDR2 are LNHNV and YYDKDF (reference sequence). Trimming removed 0 bases from V and 7 bases from J, with 18 bases in between. This CDR3 is built from 17 residues. DNA of the CDR3: TGTGCCACCAGCAGAGATCAGGAAGCAGGGTGGATCGGGGAGCTGTTTTTT. This codes for CATSRDQEAGWIGELFF. Variable domain in full (rest from reference TRBV15 and TRBJ2-2): DAMVIQNPRYQVTQFGKPVTLSCSQTLNHNVMYWYQQKSSQAPKLLFHYYDKDFNNEADTPDNFQSRRPNTSFCFLDIRSPGLGDTAMYLCATSRDQEAGWIGELFFGEGSRLTVL.

This clone was recorded a few times. J is TRBJ1-1 and V is TRBV6-1; the D gene is possibly TRBD1 (5 bases). Trimming removed 3 bases from V and 0 bases from J, with 23 bases in between. The CDR3 has 19 amino acids. Germline CDR1 and CDR2: MNHNS and SASEGT. The CDR3 is CASSDPSPQRGYMNTEAFF. In DNA form, the CDR3 reads TGTGCCAGCAGTGACCCCTCCCCCCAGCGGGGCTACATGAACACTGAAGCTTTCTTT.

The chain has TRBV14 and TRBJ2-2; 13 bases fit TRBD2. Germline assignment: CDR1 SGHDN and CDR2 FVKESK. Unmatched junction bases numbered 2, after V lost 1 base and J lost 9 bases. CDR3 length equals 15 residues. The CDR3, as DNA: TGTGCCAGCAGCCAAGGGACTAGCGGGAGCAGGGAGCTGTTTTTT. Translating gives CASSQGTSGSRELFF.

This chain joins TRBV28 and TRBJ2-7, with a possible D match to TRBD2 (5 bases). CDR3 size: 15 residues. In germline, CDR1 is MDHEN, CDR2 SYDVKM. With 3 bases removed from V and 0 bases from J, the gap between germline ends came to 12 bases. This CDR3 is CASSLVGARSYEQYF. CDR3 sequence (DNA): TGTGCCAGCAGTTTGGTGGGAGCTCGCTCCTACGAGCAGTACTTC.

The V and J genes are TRBV11-2 and TRBJ2-2; perhaps TRBD2 as D (5 bases). Per the germline V gene, CDR1 is SGHAT and CDR2 is FQNNGV. The CDR3 totals 18 residues. Deletions cut 0 bases from V and 7 bases from J, with 21 bases between. CDR3 loop: CASSLDPIALVDGGELFF. In DNA, the CDR3 is TGTGCCAGCAGCTTAGATCCCATAGCGTTGGTTGATGGCGGGGAGCTGTTTTTT.

This sequence joins TRBV4-1 and TRBJ2-3; 13 bases line up with TRBD2. This CDR3 is built from 18 residues. Losses at the gene ends were 0 bases for V and 5 bases for J; bases not matched to a gene: 8. From germline, CDR1 is MGHRA and CDR2 YSYEKL. The CDR3, as DNA: TGCGCCAGCAGCCAAGACCTTGGACTAGCGGGGGCGGGAGATACGCAGTATTTT. This codes for CASSQDLGLAGAGDTQYF.

In this sample, this clone turned up once. The rearrangement joins TRBV5-1 to TRBJ2-3; 10 positions match TRBD2. This CDR3 has 15 amino acids. Germline-derived CDR1 and CDR2 are SGHRS and YFSETQ. V gave up 0 bases and J gave up 4 bases; unmatched junction bases: 2. CDR3 sequence (DNA): TGCGCCAGCAGCTTGGCAGCGGGGGGGCCAGATACGCAGTATTTT. Translating it yields CASSLAAGGPDTQYF.

This chain uses TRBV27 with TRBJ2-3, with D unclear. This CDR3 is built from 15 residues. The germline gives CDR1 MNHEY, CDR2 SMNVEV (reference sequence). V dropped 3 bases and J dropped 2 bases, with 12 bases sitting between them. This CDR3 reads CASSLSLGITDTQYF. CDR3 bases: TGTGCCAGCAGTTTGAGTCTAGGAATCACAGATACGCAGTATTTT.

The rearrangement joins TRBV5-6 to TRBJ1-4; D ambiguous. The V gene's germline CDR1 is SGHDT and CDR2 YYEEEE. V gave up 3 bases and J gave up 4 bases, with 13 bases separating them. The CDR3 contains 15 residues. The DNA for the CDR3 is TGTGCCAGCAGCTGGAACGGTCAGGATAATGAAAAACTGTTTTTT. Its translation: CASSWNGQDNEKLFF.

This sequence joins TRBV6-1 and TRBJ2-3; TRBD1 matches at 7 bases. Germline trimming cut 6 bases from V and 4 bases from J; bases unmatched to any gene: 10. Germline V CDR1 and CDR2: MNHNS, SASEGT. The CDR3 is made up of 15 amino acids. The CDR3 spells CASRWDSHVADTQYF. The CDR3 DNA is TGTGCCAGCAGGTGGGACAGCCACGTCGCAGATACGCAGTATTTT.

The chain combines TRBV28 with TRBJ2-7; tentatively, D is TRBD1 (6 bases). The CDR3 spans 14 residues. Germline V gene data show CDR1 as MDHEN and CDR2 as SYDVKM. V lost 6 bases and J lost 2, with 14 bases in between. CDR3 bases: TGTGCCAGCAGCTCAGGGGTGGGGACCTACGAGCAGTACTTC. Protein product: CASSSGVGTYEQYF.

The V gene is TRBV5-1, the J gene TRBJ2-6, with 7 bases matching TRBD1. This CDR3 comprises 17 residues. V gave up 4 bases and J gave up 1 base; unmatched junction bases: 8. The germline V gene has CDR1 SGHRS and CDR2 YFSETQ. In nucleotides, the CDR3 is TGCGCCAGCAGCCTACGGGACAGTATATCTGGGGCCAACGTCCTGACTTTC. It translates to CASSLRDSISGANVLTF.

This rearrangement joins TRBV10-3 to TRBJ2-1, with D tentatively TRBD1 (6 bases). The CDR3 contains 14 residues. Trimming took off 2 bases at V and 3 bases at J, with 8 bases between the two ends. Germline CDR1 and CDR2: ENHRY and SYGVKD. This chain's CDR3 is CAISEDRLYNEQFF. DNA of the CDR3: TGTGCCATCAGTGAGGACAGGCTCTACAATGAGCAGTTCTTC.

This chain uses TRBV30 with TRBJ1-6, with unresolved D. V was clipped by 5 bases and J by 9 bases, with 14 bases between them. Germline-derived CDR1 and CDR2 are GTSNPN and SVGIG (reference sequence). The CDR3 length is 13 residues. The CDR3 DNA sequence: TGTGCCTGGTCCTTGGCGGTAGGTTCACCCCTCCACTTT. Its translation: CAWSLAVGSPLHF.

CDR3 nucleotide sequence: TGTGCCTGGAGTGAGGGGGGGACTCGGGCTTTCTTT. It translates to CAWSEGGTRAFF. The V call is TRBV30, the J call TRBJ1-1; D might be TRBD1 (6 bases). Between the trimmed V and J ends, which lost 1 base and 11 bases, there was a span of 14 bases. From germline, CDR1 is GTSNPN and CDR2 SVGIG (reference sequence). The CDR3 is made up of 12 amino acids.

CDR3 in DNA: TGTGCCAGCAGGTCGACAGGGAGCAATCAGCCCCAGCATTTT. Translated, it gives CASRSTGSNQPQHF. This chain links TRBV6-5 with TRBJ1-5, with 7 bases aligning to TRBD1. There are 14 residues in the CDR3. V was pared by 6 bases and J by 1 base, with 3 bases of the junction left unmatched. The germline gives CDR1 MNHEY, CDR2 SVGAGI.